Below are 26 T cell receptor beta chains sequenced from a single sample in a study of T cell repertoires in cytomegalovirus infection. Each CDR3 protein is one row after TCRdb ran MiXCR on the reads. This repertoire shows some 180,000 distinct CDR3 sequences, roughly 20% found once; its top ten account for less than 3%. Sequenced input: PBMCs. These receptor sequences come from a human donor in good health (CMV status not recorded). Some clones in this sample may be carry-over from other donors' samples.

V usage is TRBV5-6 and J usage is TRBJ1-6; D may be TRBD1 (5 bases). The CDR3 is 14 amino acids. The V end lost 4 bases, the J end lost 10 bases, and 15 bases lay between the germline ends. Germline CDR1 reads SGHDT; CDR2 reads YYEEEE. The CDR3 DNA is TGTGCCAGCAGCCCCGGCCAGGGACGGTCACCCCTCCACTTT. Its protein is CASSPGQGRSPLHF.

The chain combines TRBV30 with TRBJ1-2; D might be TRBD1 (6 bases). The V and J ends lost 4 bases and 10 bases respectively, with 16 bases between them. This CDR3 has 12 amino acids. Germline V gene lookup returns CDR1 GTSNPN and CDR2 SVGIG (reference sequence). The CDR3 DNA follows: TGTGCCTGGACCCGGGACATAGGGGTCTACACCTTC. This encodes CAWTRDIGVYTF.

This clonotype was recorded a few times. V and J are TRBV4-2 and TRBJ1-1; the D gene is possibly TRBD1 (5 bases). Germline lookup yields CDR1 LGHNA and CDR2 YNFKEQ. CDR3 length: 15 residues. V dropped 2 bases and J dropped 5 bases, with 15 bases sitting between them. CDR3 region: CASSQSHGGGTEAFF. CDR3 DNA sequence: TGTGCCAGCAGCCAATCCCACGGCGGGGGAACTGAAGCTTTCTTT.

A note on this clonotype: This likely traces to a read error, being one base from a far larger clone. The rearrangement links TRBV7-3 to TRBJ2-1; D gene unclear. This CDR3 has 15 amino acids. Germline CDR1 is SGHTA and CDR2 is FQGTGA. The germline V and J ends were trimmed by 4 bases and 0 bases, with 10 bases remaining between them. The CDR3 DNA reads TGTGCCAGCAGCTCCGACAAGGGCTCCTACAATGAGCAGTTCTTC. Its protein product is CASSSDKGSYNEQFF. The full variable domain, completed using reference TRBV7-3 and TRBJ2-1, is GAGVSQTPSNKVTEKGKYVELRCDPISGHTALYWYRQSLGQGPEFLIYFQGTGAADDSGLPNDRFFAVRPEGSVSTLKIQRTERGDSAVYLCASSSDKGSYNEQFFGPGTRLTVL.

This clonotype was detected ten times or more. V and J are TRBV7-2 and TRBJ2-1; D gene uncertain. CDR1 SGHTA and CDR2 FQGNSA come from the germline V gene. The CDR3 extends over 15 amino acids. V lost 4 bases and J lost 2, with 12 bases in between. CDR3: CASSSWTDPYNEQFF. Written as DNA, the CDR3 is TGTGCCAGCAGCTCGTGGACGGACCCCTACAATGAGCAGTTCTTC.

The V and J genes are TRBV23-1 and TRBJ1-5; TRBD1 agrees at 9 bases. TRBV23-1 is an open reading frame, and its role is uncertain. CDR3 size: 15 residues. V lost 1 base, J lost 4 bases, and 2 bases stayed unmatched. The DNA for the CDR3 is TGCGCCAGCAGTCAATACAGGGGGCTGAATCAGCCCCAGCATTTT. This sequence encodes CASSQYRGLNQPQHF.

The DNA of the CDR3 is TGTGCCAGCAGCTTAGATCGGGCACACACCTACGAGCAGTACTTC. It yields the protein CASSLDRAHTYEQYF. The chain joins TRBV11-3 to TRBJ2-7; D not resolved. This CDR3 comprises 15 residues. V lost 0 bases and J lost 2, with 11 bases in between. The germline V gene encodes CDR1 SGHNT and CDR2 YENEEA.

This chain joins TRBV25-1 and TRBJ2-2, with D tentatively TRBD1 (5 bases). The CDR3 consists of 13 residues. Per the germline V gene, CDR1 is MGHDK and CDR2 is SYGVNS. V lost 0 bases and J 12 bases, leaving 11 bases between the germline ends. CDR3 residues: CASSEYRQLKLFF. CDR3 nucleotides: TGTGCCAGCAGTGAATATAGACAGCTAAAGCTGTTTTTT.

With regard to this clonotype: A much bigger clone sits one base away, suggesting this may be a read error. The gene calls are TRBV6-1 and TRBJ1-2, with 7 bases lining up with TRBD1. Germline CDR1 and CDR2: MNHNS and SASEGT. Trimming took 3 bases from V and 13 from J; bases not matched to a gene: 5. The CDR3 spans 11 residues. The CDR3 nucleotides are TGTGCCAGCAGTGAGACAGGGAATTCCACCTTC. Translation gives CASSETGNSTF.

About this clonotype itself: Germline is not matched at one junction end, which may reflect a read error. Here the CDR3 reads CVSRELAGTYVQYF. In nucleotides, the CDR3 is TGTGTCAGCCGTGAATTAGCCGGTACCTACGTGCAGTACTTC. The chain employs TRBV6-1 and TRBJ2-7; no reliable D call. Germline values: CDR1 MNHNS, CDR2 SASEGT. This CDR3 region has 14 residues.

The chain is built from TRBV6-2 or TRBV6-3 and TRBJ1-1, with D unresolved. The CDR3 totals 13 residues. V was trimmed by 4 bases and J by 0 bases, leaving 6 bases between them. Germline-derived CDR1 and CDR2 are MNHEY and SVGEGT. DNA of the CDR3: TGTGCCAGCAGTTGGCTGTTGAACACTGAAGCTTTCTTT. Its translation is CASSWLLNTEAFF.

The CDR3 nucleotides read TGCGCCAGCAGCCTGGGGTCGGGAGGGACTGAAGCTTTCTTT. It is translated as CASSLGSGGTEAFF. The J gene is TRBJ1-1, the V gene TRBV5-1; D unclear. V dropped 4 bases and J dropped 5 bases, with 15 bases sitting between them. This CDR3 has 14 residues. Germline-derived CDR1 and CDR2 are SGHRS and YFSETQ.

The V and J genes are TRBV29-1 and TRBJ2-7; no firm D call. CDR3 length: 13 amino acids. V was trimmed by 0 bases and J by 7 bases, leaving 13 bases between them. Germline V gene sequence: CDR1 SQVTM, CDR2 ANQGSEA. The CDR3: CSVEDQAPGEQYF. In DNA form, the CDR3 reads TGCAGCGTTGAAGATCAGGCCCCGGGTGAGCAGTACTTC.

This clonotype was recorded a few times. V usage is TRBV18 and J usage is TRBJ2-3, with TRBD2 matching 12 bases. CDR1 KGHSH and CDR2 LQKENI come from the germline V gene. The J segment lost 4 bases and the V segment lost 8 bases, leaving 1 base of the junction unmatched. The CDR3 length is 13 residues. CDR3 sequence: CASRLAGADTQYF. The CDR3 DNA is TGTGCCAGCCGACTAGCGGGAGCAGATACGCAGTATTTT.

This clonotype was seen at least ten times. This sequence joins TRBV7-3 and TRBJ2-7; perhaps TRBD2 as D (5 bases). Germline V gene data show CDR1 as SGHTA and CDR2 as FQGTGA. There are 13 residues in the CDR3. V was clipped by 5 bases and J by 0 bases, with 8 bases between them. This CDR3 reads CASSPTNSYEQYF. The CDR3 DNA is TGTGCCAGCAGCCCGACTAACTCCTACGAGCAGTACTTC.

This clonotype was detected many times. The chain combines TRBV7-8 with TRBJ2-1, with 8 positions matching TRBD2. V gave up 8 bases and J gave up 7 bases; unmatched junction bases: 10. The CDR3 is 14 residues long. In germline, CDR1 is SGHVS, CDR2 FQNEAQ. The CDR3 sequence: CASRSSGEGNEQFF. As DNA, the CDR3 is TGTGCCAGCCGTAGTAGCGGGGAGGGGAATGAGCAGTTCTTC.

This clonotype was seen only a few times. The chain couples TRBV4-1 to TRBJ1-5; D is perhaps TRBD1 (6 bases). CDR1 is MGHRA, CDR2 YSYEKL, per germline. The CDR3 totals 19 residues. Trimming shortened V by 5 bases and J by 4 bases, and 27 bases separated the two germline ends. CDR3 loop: CASSTHPPGAGAGNQPQHF. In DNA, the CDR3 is TGCGCCAGCAGCACCCACCCCCCGGGGGCAGGCGCGGGGAATCAGCCCCAGCATTTT.

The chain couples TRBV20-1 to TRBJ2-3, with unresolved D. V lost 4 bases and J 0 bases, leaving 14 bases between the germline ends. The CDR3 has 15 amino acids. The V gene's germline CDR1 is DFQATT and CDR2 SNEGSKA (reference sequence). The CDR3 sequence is CSATVAETSTDTQYF. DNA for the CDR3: TGCAGTGCTACCGTGGCGGAAACTAGCACAGATACGCAGTATTTT.

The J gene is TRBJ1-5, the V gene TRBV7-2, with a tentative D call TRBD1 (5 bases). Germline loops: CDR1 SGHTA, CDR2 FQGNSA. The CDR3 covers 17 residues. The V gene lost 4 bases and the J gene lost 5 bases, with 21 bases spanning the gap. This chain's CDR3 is CASSSQAGGRSHQPQHF. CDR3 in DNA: TGTGCCAGCAGCTCCCAGGCGGGGGGTCGGAGTCATCAGCCCCAGCATTTT.

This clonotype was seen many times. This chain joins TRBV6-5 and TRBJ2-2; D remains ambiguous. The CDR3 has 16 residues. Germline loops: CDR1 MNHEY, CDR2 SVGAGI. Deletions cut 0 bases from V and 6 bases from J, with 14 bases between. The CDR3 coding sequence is TGTGCCAGCAGTTACTCGGTATTATCGGGCCCCGGGGAGCTGTTTTTT. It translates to CASSYSVLSGPGELFF.

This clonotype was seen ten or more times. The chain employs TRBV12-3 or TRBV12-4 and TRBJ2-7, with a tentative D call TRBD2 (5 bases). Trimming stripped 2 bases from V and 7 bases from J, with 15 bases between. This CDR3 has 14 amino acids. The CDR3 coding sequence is TGTGCCAGCAGTTTAACGGACGGCACGGGGGAGCAGTACTTC. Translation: CASSLTDGTGEQYF.

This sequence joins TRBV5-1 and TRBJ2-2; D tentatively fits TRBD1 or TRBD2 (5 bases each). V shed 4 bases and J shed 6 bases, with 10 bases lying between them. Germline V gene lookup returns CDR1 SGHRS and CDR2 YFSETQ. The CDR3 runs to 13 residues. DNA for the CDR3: TGCGCCAGCAGCCTTCGGGGCGCCGGGGAGCTGTTTTTT. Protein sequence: CASSLRGAGELFF.

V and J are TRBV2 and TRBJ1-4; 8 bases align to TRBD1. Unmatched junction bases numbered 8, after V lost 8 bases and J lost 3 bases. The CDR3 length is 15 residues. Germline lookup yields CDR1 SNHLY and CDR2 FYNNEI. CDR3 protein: CASRDRSEANEKLFF. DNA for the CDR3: TGTGCCAGCCGGGACAGGTCGGAGGCTAATGAAAAACTGTTTTTT.

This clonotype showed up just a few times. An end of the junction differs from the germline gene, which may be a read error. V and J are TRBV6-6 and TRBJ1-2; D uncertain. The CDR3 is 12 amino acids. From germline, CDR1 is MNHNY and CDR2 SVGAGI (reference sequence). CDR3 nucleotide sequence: TGTGCCAGCAGTGTACCTCCGGGCCACGCAGACTTC. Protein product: CASSVPPGHADF.

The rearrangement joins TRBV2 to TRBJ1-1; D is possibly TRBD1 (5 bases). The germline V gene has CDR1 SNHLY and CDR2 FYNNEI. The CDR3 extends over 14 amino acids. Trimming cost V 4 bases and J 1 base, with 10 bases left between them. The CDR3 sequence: CASSAGGANTEAFF. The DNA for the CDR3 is TGTGCCAGCAGTGCCGGGGGAGCGAACACTGAAGCTTTCTTT.

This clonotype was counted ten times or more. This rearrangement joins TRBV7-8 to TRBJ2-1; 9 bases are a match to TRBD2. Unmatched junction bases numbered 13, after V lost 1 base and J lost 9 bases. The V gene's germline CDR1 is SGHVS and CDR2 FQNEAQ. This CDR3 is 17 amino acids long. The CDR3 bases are TGTGCCAGCAGCTTAGAAGTAGCGGGAGCTGTTACGGGTGAGCAGTTCTTC. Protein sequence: CASSLEVAGAVTGEQFF.